The 21 T cell receptor beta chains given below trace back to one sample, sequenced in a study of cytomegalovirus exposure and HLA in healthy donors. PCR primers comprised 60 Vbeta and 13 Jbeta primers. Only in-frame clones appear in the TCRdb table, and some are missing; sequencing was by immunoSEQ multiplex PCR. This table holds approximately 260,000 clones, 84% found once. The sample taken for sequencing was PBMCs. All receptors come from a woman in her 40s in good health and CMV-seropositive.

This sequence joins TRBV5-8 and TRBJ1-6; 10 bases match TRBD1. CDR1 and CDR2 (germline): SGHTS, YDEGEE. This CDR3 is 15 amino acids long. Trimming at V came to 4 bases and at J to 10 bases, leaving 8 bases not matched to a gene. Written as DNA, the CDR3 is TGTGCCAGCAGCCAGTGGACAGGGGGGAAGTCACCCCTCCACTTT. This sequence encodes CASSQWTGGKSPLHF.

The chain carries TRBV5-6 and TRBJ2-5; tentatively, D is TRBD2 (6 bases). Germline lookup yields CDR1 SGHDT and CDR2 YYEEEE. CDR3 length: 14 residues. The ends were cut back, 0 bases at V and 6 bases at J, with 12 bases in the middle. The DNA of the CDR3 is TGTGCCAGCAGCTTGGTGGGGGGATATAAGACCCAGTACTTC. Amino acids: CASSLVGGYKTQYF.

V is TRBV28 and J is TRBJ1-2, with TRBD1 matching 9 bases. V gave up 9 bases and J gave up 3 bases; unmatched junction bases: 14. The germline V gene encodes CDR1 MDHEN and CDR2 SYDVKM. There are 16 residues in the CDR3. CDR3 region: CASMGMTGQGDYGYTF. The CDR3 nucleotides are TGTGCCAGTATGGGAATGACGGGACAGGGAGACTATGGCTACACCTTC.

V usage is TRBV10-3 and J usage is TRBJ1-1; 9 bases agree with TRBD1. In germline, CDR1 is ENHRY, CDR2 SYGVKD. This CDR3 is built from 15 residues. J gave up 5 bases and V 10 bases, and 14 bases lay outside the gene matches. The CDR3 DNA follows: TGTGCCACTTACAGGGGGCAGGCGAGTGGGACTGAAGCTTTCTTT. Translation: CATYRGQASGTEAFF.

The genes are TRBV5-6 and TRBJ1-2; D possibly corresponds to TRBD1 (6 bases). This CDR3 comprises 15 residues. V was pared by 4 bases and J by 1 base, with 14 bases between. CDR1 is SGHDT, CDR2 YYEEEE, per germline. As DNA, the CDR3 is TGTGCCAGCAGCCCACTCGGGACACTTAACTATGGCTACACCTTC. As protein: CASSPLGTLNYGYTF.

This clone has a handful of counts. The rearrangement uses TRBV28 and TRBJ2-1; 9 nucleotides line up with TRBD1. The CDR3 is made up of 15 amino acids. Germline CDR1 MDHEN, CDR2 SYDVKM. V was clipped by 1 base and J by 8 bases; unmatched bases: 6. This CDR3 is CASSLSHRGRHEQFF. In DNA, the CDR3 is TGTGCCAGCAGTTTATCACACAGGGGGCGACATGAGCAGTTCTTC.

V and J are TRBV29-1 and TRBJ2-1; possibly TRBD2 for D (6 bases). Germline loops: CDR1 SQVTM, CDR2 ANQGSEA. There are 12 residues in the CDR3. Trimming took 4 bases from V and 9 from J, leaving 13 bases between them. This chain's CDR3 is CSVGRLVSEQFF. CDR3 DNA: TGCAGCGTTGGGAGACTAGTAAGTGAGCAGTTCTTC.

V gene TRBV6-1 combines with J gene TRBJ2-5, with D perhaps TRBD2 (6 bases). The germline CDR1 and CDR2 sequences are MNHNS and SASEGT. V was shortened by 6 bases and J by 0 bases, with 14 bases between the two germline ends. CDR3 length: 15 amino acids. The CDR3 protein is CASSRDREYQETQYF. The CDR3 DNA reads as TGTGCCAGCAGCAGGGACCGGGAGTACCAAGAGACCCAGTACTTC.

The DNA of the CDR3 is TGTGCCAGCAGTGACTGGGACAGAGTCTACGAGCAGTACTTC. This translates into CASSDWDRVYEQYF. The chain uses TRBV2 and TRBJ2-7; 7 bases fit TRBD1. V was clipped by 3 bases and J by 3 bases; unmatched bases: 5. This CDR3 comprises 14 residues. Germline lookup yields CDR1 SNHLY and CDR2 FYNNEI.

The chain links TRBV27 to TRBJ2-5; D is perhaps TRBD1 (5 bases). The CDR3 runs to 13 residues. From germline, CDR1 is MNHEY and CDR2 SMNVEV (reference sequence). V was cut by 3 bases and J by 1 base, with 6 bases left in between. The CDR3 protein is CASSFTGQETQYF. In DNA form, the CDR3 reads TGTGCCAGCAGTTTCACAGGCCAAGAGACCCAGTACTTC.

The CDR3: CAWSVSAGGPETQYF. Written as DNA, the CDR3 is TGTGCCTGGAGTGTATCAGCGGGAGGGCCAGAGACCCAGTACTTC. J is TRBJ2-5 and V is TRBV30; 10 positions match TRBD2. The V gene's germline CDR1 is GTSNPN and CDR2 SVGIG (reference sequence). The CDR3 has 15 amino acids. The trim removed 0 bases at V and 4 bases at J, leaving 5 bases unmatched. Together with reference TRBV30 and TRBJ2-5, the CDR3 gives the full variable domain: SQTIHQWPATLVQPVGSPLSLECTVEGTSNPNLYWYRQAAGRGLQLLFYSVGIGQISSEVPQNLSASRPQDRQFILSSKKLLLSDSGFYLCAWSVSAGGPETQYFGPGTRLLVL.

This clone was observed once. The V and J genes are TRBV19 and TRBJ2-7; perhaps TRBD1 as D (7 bases). The CDR3 extends over 17 amino acids. Trimming removed 0 bases at V and 6 bases at J, with 21 bases between. Germline V gene data show CDR1 as LNHDA and CDR2 as SQIVND (reference sequence). CDR3 in DNA: TGTGCCAGTAGTATAGACTCAGGGGGGTTCTTATTATCCGAGCAGTACTTC. This encodes CASSIDSGGFLLSEQYF. The whole variable domain, filled in from reference TRBV19 and TRBJ2-7, reads DGGITQSPKYLFRKEGQNVTLSCEQNLNHDAMYWYRQDPGQGLRLIYYSQIVNDFQKGDIAEGYSVSREKKESFPLTVTSAQKNPTAFYLCASSIDSGGFLLSEQYFGPGTRLTVT.

The V gene is TRBV29-1, the J gene TRBJ2-5, with D maybe TRBD2 (5 bases). The CDR3 has 11 amino acids. V dropped 5 bases and J dropped 2 bases, with 6 bases sitting between them. Germline assignment: CDR1 SQVTM and CDR2 ANQGSEA. CDR3 bases: TGCAGCGTTCAGCGGCAAGAGACCCAGTACTTC. It yields the protein CSVQRQETQYF.

The CDR3 here is CASSLLAGLGELFF. The DNA of the CDR3 is TGTGCCAGCAGCTTACTAGCGGGACTCGGGGAGCTGTTTTTT. The chain couples TRBV7-2 to TRBJ2-2; 9 positions agree with TRBD2. The CDR3 is 14 residues long. Trimming at V came to 2 bases and at J to 7 bases, leaving 2 bases not matched to a gene. Germline CDR1 is SGHTA and CDR2 is FQGNSA.

The V call is TRBV7-8, the J call TRBJ2-1, with D perhaps matching TRBD2 (5 bases). This CDR3 contains 15 residues. Trimming left V 7 bases short and J 6 bases short, with 19 bases between. Per the germline V gene, CDR1 is SGHVS and CDR2 is FQNEAQ. CDR3 loop: CASNHAGVNGNEQFF. As DNA, the CDR3 is TGTGCCAGCAACCATGCGGGCGTTAACGGCAATGAGCAGTTCTTC.

The table lists this clone with a count of one. The rearrangement joins TRBV18 to TRBJ2-5; D is perhaps TRBD1 (6 bases). Trimming took off 2 bases at V and 6 bases at J, with 19 bases between the two ends. CDR1 is KGHSH and CDR2 is LQKENI in the germline V gene. The CDR3 contains 16 residues. This CDR3 is CASSPFATGVTQTQYF. The CDR3 DNA follows: TGTGCCAGCTCACCATTCGCGACAGGAGTGACTCAGACCCAGTACTTC.

This chain connects TRBV5-6 to TRBJ2-7; no firm D call. The CDR3 extends over 15 amino acids. V gave up 4 bases and J gave up 1 base, with 15 bases separating them. From germline, CDR1 is SGHDT and CDR2 YYEEEE. CDR3 amino acids: CASSRAPFGSYEQYF. CDR3 bases: TGTGCCAGCAGCCGTGCCCCCTTCGGGTCCTACGAGCAGTACTTC.

This rearrangement joins TRBV18 to TRBJ2-5; no firm D call. Trimming removed 8 bases from V and 5 bases from J, with 15 bases in between. Germline CDR1 is KGHSH and CDR2 is LQKENI. The CDR3 has 13 amino acids. The CDR3 DNA reads TGTGCCAGCCGGGTCAGCCGTGAGGAGACCCAGTACTTC. Protein sequence: CASRVSREETQYF.

The chain couples TRBV27 to TRBJ1-5; D is perhaps TRBD1 (6 bases). The V end lost 5 bases, the J end lost 2 bases, and 13 bases lay between the germline ends. Germline V gene sequence: CDR1 MNHEY, CDR2 SMNVEV (reference sequence). The CDR3 has 15 amino acids. The CDR3 spells CASSPGVRGNQPQHF. The CDR3 DNA follows: TGTGCCAGCAGTCCAGGGGTCAGAGGCAATCAGCCCCAGCATTTT.

The chain joins TRBV7-2 to TRBJ2-2; the match to TRBD2 covers 7 bases. The V segment lost 5 bases and the J segment 5 bases; nucleotides outside the gene matches: 8. Germline lookup yields CDR1 SGHTA and CDR2 FQGNSA. This CDR3 contains 15 residues. In DNA, the CDR3 is TGTGCCAGCAGCCCCTGGGGGGGAGGGACCGGGGAGCTGTTTTTT. Encoded protein: CASSPWGGGTGELFF. The variable domain in full, with the rest retrieved from reference TRBV7-2 and TRBJ2-2, is GAGVSQSPSNKVTEKGKDVELRCDPISGHTALYWYRQSLGQGLEFLIYFQGNSAPDKSGLPSDRFSAERTGGSVSTLTIQRTQQEDSAVYLCASSPWGGGTGELFFGEGSRLTVL.

A single count supports this clone. The V gene is TRBV27, the J gene TRBJ1-6; the D gene is possibly TRBD1 (6 bases). The CDR3 covers 14 residues. V lost 3 bases, J lost 8 bases, and 11 bases lay in between. The germline V gene encodes CDR1 MNHEY and CDR2 SMNVEV (reference sequence). CDR3 sequence (DNA): TGTGCCAGCAGTTTTCTACAGGGTTATTCACCCCTCCACTTT. Translating it yields CASSFLQGYSPLHF.